These 11 T cell receptor beta chains came from one sample sequenced in a study of blood T cell repertoires in COVID-19. Measured with immunoSEQ multiplex PCR; TCRdb has only the in-frame clones, and not every one. The sample consists of some 350,000 clones, around 89% of them appearing once. What was sequenced was peripheral blood. The receptors shown here come from a woman aged 25 to 39 with COVID-19, enrolled during active disease.

The chain is built from TRBV6-5 and TRBJ1-1; 12 bases match TRBD1. Germline values: CDR1 MNHEY, CDR2 SVGAGI. This CDR3 has 16 residues. With 0 bases clipped from V and 4 bases from J, the junction kept 3 bases outside the gene matches. The CDR3 DNA reads as TGTGCCAGCAGTTACTCGGGACAGGGGGCAGGCACTGAAGCTTTCTTT. Protein: CASSYSGQGAGTEAFF.

The chain couples TRBV6-5 to TRBJ2-3; 8 nucleotides line up with TRBD1. This CDR3 has 15 residues. Germline CDR1 is MNHEY and CDR2 is SVGAGI. Losses at the gene ends were 0 bases for V and 3 bases for J; bases not matched to a gene: 2. The CDR3 nucleotides are TGTGCCAGCAGTTACTCTAGACAGGGGACAGATACGCAGTATTTT. This encodes CASSYSRQGTDTQYF.

The chain employs TRBV30 and TRBJ2-5; D might be TRBD1 (5 bases). CDR1 and CDR2 from the germline V gene are GTSNPN and SVGIG (reference sequence). V lost 7 bases to trimming and J lost 2 bases, with 14 bases between them. The CDR3 runs 13 residues. CDR3 loop: CASTPDTQETQYF. The CDR3 coding sequence is TGTGCCTCGACGCCGGACACTCAAGAGACCCAGTACTTC.

The V gene is TRBV3-1 (or the pseudogene TRBV3-2), the J gene TRBJ2-3, with 7 bases identical to TRBD1. Trimming cost V 4 bases and J 3 bases; bases outside gene matches: 4. The length of the CDR3 is 14 residues. Germline CDR1 reads LGHDT; CDR2 reads YNNKEL (reference sequence). Here the CDR3 DNA reads TGTGCCAGCAGCCTTGACAGGGCGACAGATACGCAGTATTTT. Translating it yields CASSLDRATDTQYF.

The V call is TRBV28, the J call TRBJ1-2; a possible D gene is TRBD1 (6 bases). V shed 9 bases and J shed 4 bases, with 33 bases lying between them. Per the germline V gene, CDR1 is MDHEN and CDR2 is SYDVKM. This CDR3 region has 19 residues. CDR3 loop: CASNRLRYGKGVTSYGYTF. CDR3 coding DNA: TGTGCCAGTAACCGACTCCGGTATGGGAAGGGGGTAACTTCCTATGGCTACACCTTC.

This chain links TRBV19 with TRBJ2-2; 10 positions agree with TRBD2. Germline CDR1 and CDR2: LNHDA and SQIVND (reference sequence). The CDR3 has 15 amino acids. J gave up 1 base and V 10 bases, and 6 bases lay outside the gene matches. CDR3 sequence: CATRTSGVNTGELFF. The CDR3 nucleotides read TGTGCCACCCGAACTAGCGGGGTGAACACCGGGGAGCTGTTTTTT.

This clone has just a few counts. The chain couples TRBV7-9 to TRBJ2-2, with 11 bases that match TRBD1. In germline, CDR1 is SEHNR, CDR2 FQNEAQ (reference sequence). CDR3 size: 15 residues. The ends lost 7 bases at V and 4 bases at J; junction bases unmatched: 5. The CDR3 spells CASTPGQGGTGELFF. CDR3 nucleotide sequence: TGTGCCAGCACCCCGGGACAGGGGGGCACCGGGGAGCTGTTTTTT.

This clone was observed a handful of times. The V and J genes are TRBV7-6 and TRBJ2-7, with D maybe TRBD2 (6 bases). The CDR3 is 14 amino acids. Trimming took 2 bases from V and 4 from J, leaving 12 bases between them. Germline V gene sequence: CDR1 SGHVS, CDR2 FNYEAQ. The CDR3 sequence is CASSLSLAAYEQYF. As DNA, the CDR3 is TGTGCCAGCAGCTTAAGCTTAGCGGCATACGAGCAGTACTTC. The entire variable domain, with the rest obtained from reference TRBV7-6 and TRBJ2-7, is as follows: GAGVSQSPRYKVTKRGQDVALRCDPISGHVSLYWYRQALGQGPEFLTYFNYEAQQDKSGLPNDRFSAERPEGSISTLTIQRTEQRDSAMYRCASSLSLAAYEQYFGPGTRLTVT.

Remarks on this clone: The identical CDR3 is also encoded by other nucleotide sequences in the sample. In nucleotides, the CDR3 is TGTGCCAGCAGCTTAGTTGGCGGAAGCTCCTACAATGAGCAGTTCTTC. Translating gives CASSLVGGSSYNEQFF. The chain has TRBV7-9 and TRBJ2-1, with D unclear. The germline CDR1 and CDR2 sequences are SEHNR and FQNEAQ (reference sequence). Trimming took 1 base from V and 0 from J, leaving 10 bases between them. The CDR3 extends over 16 amino acids.

The chain employs TRBV3-1 (or the pseudogene TRBV3-2) and TRBJ2-5; tentatively, D is TRBD2 (5 bases). V was cut by 8 bases and J by 3 bases, with 19 bases left in between. The CDR3 spans 15 residues. Germline V gene sequence: CDR1 LGHDT, CDR2 YNNKEL (reference sequence). This CDR3 is CASLSTPSPEETQYF. The CDR3 nucleotides are TGTGCCAGCCTTTCCACACCTAGCCCCGAAGAGACCCAGTACTTC.

This chain connects TRBV9 to TRBJ2-1; weak D call: TRBD1 (6 bases). The CDR3 is made up of 18 amino acids. Germline values: CDR1 SGDLS, CDR2 YYNGEE. Trimming took off 6 bases at V and 0 bases at J, with 22 bases between the two ends. The DNA of the CDR3 is TGTGCCAGCACCAGAGGGGGTAGCCCATGGAGCTCCTACAATGAGCAGTTCTTC. The encoded protein is CASTRGGSPWSSYNEQFF.